This T cell receptor beta chain was recovered during a study of blood T cell repertoires in COVID-19. Clones were read by immunoSEQ multiplex PCR, and TCRdb kept only the in-frame ones, dropping some. The table records approximately 150,000 clones, about 80% of them present only once. CDR3 length: 14 amino acids. Germline lookup yields CDR1 SGHVS and CDR2 FQNEAQ. V was shortened by 8 bases and J by 4 bases, with 17 bases between the two germline ends. This TCR was sampled from a man in his 70s with active or convalescent COVID-19. Sequencing used peripheral blood. The J gene is TRBJ1-2, the V gene TRBV7-8, with a tentative D call TRBD1 (5 bases). The CDR3 region is CASDPMTVTYGYTF. As DNA, the CDR3 is TGTGCCAGCGACCCGATGACAGTGACCTATGGCTACACCTTC.